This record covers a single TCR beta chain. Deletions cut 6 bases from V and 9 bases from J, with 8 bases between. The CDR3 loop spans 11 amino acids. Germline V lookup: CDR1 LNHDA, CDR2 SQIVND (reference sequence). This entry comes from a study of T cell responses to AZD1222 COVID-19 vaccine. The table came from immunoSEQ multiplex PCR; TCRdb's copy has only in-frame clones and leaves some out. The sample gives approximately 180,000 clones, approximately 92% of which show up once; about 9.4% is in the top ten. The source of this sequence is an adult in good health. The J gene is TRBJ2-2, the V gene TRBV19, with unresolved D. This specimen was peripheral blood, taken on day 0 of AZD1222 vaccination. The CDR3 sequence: CASSKKWELFF. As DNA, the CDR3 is TGTGCCAGTAGCAAGAAGTGGGAGCTGTTTTTT.